A selection of T cell receptor beta chains follows, all from one sample in a study of shared clonotypes between healthy human individuals. TCRdb's table, derived via immunoSEQ multiplex PCR, lists solely in-frame clones and lacks some. The sample holds about 2.5 million clones; just under 95% are singletons and the top ten take 0.37%. Input material: naive CD4+ T cells from PBMCs. The origin of the receptors is a young man in good health. Some clones in this sample may be carry-over from other donors' samples. The CDR3 runs from the conserved cysteine through the conserved F or W. D genes are given only for firm matches.

DNA: TGTGCCAGCATCTACCATAACTATGGCTACACCTTC; CDR3: CASIYHNYGYTF; V: TRBV6-1; J: TRBJ1-2; D: -
DNA: TGTGCCAGCAGTTTAACAGGGGGCTCTGGAAACACCATATATTTT; CDR3: CASSLTGGSGNTIYF; V: TRBV6-1; J: TRBJ1-3; D: TRBD1
DNA: TGTGCCAGCAGCATAAGTGGCACCGGGGAGCTGTTTTTT; CDR3: CASSISGTGELFF; V: TRBV9; J: TRBJ2-2; D: -
DNA: TGCGCCAGCAGCCCGACTAGCGGGTCCAGCTCCTACAATGAGCAGTTCTTC; CDR3: CASSPTSGSSSYNEQFF; V: TRBV4-1; J: TRBJ2-1; D: TRBD2
DNA: TGTGCCAGCGCATCTTTGGGGATCGGAACAGATACGCAGTATTTT; CDR3: CASASLGIGTDTQYF; V: TRBV6-6; J: TRBJ2-3; D: -
DNA: TGTGCCAGCAGCGTGGGGGGGCTTACCTACAATGAGCAGTTCTTC; CDR3: CASSVGGLTYNEQFF; V: TRBV9; J: TRBJ2-1; D: -
DNA: TGTGCCAGCAGTTTATTCGGACAGGGAAGGTCCTTAAACACTGAAGCTTTCTTT; CDR3: CASSLFGQGRSLNTEAFF; V: TRBV28; J: TRBJ1-1; D: TRBD1
DNA: TGCGCCAGCAGCTTGGAAGGCAGGGGTCTCGATACGCAGTATTTT; CDR3: CASSLEGRGLDTQYF; V: TRBV5-1; J: TRBJ2-3; D: -
DNA: TGTGCCAGCAGCCAAACCGGGACTACGTACAATGAGCAGTTCTTC; CDR3: CASSQTGTTYNEQFF; V: TRBV7-3; J: TRBJ2-1; D: TRBD2
DNA: TGTGCCAGCAGCCGAATTAGCGGGAGGGCCGAGGGGCAGTTCTTC; CDR3: CASSRISGRAEGQFF; V: TRBV7-2; J: TRBJ2-1; D: TRBD2
DNA: TGTGCCTGGAGTGTGACGAGCAGCACAGATACGCAGTATTTT; CDR3: CAWSVTSSTDTQYF; V: TRBV30; J: TRBJ2-3; D: -
DNA: TGCGCCAGCAGCTTGGTAGGAACCCTCTACGAGCAGTACTTC; CDR3: CASSLVGTLYEQYF; V: TRBV5-1; J: TRBJ2-7; D: -
DNA: TGCGCCAGCAGCTTTGTACCGGGACAGCCCTATGGCTACACCTTC; CDR3: CASSFVPGQPYGYTF; V: TRBV5-1; J: TRBJ1-2; D: TRBD1
DNA: TGTGCCAGCAGCCAAGATTGGCGGGAGGGCCTCGAGACCCAGTACTTC; CDR3: CASSQDWREGLETQYF; V: TRBV14; J: TRBJ2-5; D: TRBD2
DNA: TGTGCCAGCAGCCGTAGGAGGGGGGCAGAGACCTACGAGCAGTACTTC; CDR3: CASSRRRGAETYEQYF; V: TRBV9; J: TRBJ2-7; D: -
DNA: TGTGCCAGCGGTAACACCGGGGAGCTGTTTTTT; CDR3: CASGNTGELFF; V: TRBV6-6; J: TRBJ2-2; D: -